This record looks at one T cell receptor (beta chain) sequence and its context. The antigen remains unidentified. The data are from a study of vaccination and CD4 T cells after COVID-19. Study-level information: Typically, post-vaccine samples were obtained a median roughly 70 days after dose two, within a range of 14 to 241.

V lost 3 bases and J lost 0, with 1 base in between. Germline CDR1 and CDR2: SGHNT and YYREEE (reference sequence). CDR3 length: 13 amino acids. Indicated treatment: approximately 11-day PBMC culture with coronavirus spike peptide pools or control peptides (ViraFEST assay). Once obtained from cultured CD4+ T cells, the DNA was sequenced using the Oncomine TCR Beta short-read assay. A single record per CDR3 protein comes from TCRdb applying MiXCR to the PCR reads. The table shows roughly 17,000 distinct CDR3 sequences, with 43% occurring only once. The sequence was collected from a human donor who had recovered from COVID-19. This chain joins TRBV5-4 and TRBJ2-6; D unclear. The sequences come from CD4+ T cells from blood, cultured in vitro, collected before SARS-CoV-2 vaccination. The CDR3 loop is CASSYSGANVLTF. Here the CDR3 DNA reads TGTGCCAGCAGCTACTCTGGGGCCAACGTCCTGACTTTC.